This entry describes one T cell receptor (beta chain). Its specificity is not known. This sample is drawn from a study of shared clonotypes between healthy human individuals. Whole-study findings and limits: The generation probabilities recorded for non-shared clonotypes fell below those of clonotypes shared by all four donors.

Germline-derived CDR1 and CDR2 are MNHEY and SMNVEV (reference sequence). This CDR3 contains 16 residues. V shed 6 bases, J shed 0 bases, and the junction held 4 bases outside the gene matches. Deep-level running was used for the assay. Per the original data handling: Filtering differed for immunoSEQ, which gave only junction sequences without quality scores. The assay was immunoSEQ multiplex PCR, and TCRdb's table has in-frame clones only and misses some. From that table come the V and J calls and clone size; the DNA was used to work out D and trimming. Here the sample spans roughly 760,000 clones, less than 85% being singletons.

V gene TRBV27 combines with J gene TRBJ1-5; the match to TRBD1 covers 11 bases. The material sequenced was memory CD4+ T cells sorted from blood. Stated subset: CD45RA-negative fraction. This sequence originates from a woman in her 30s in good health. The CDR3 nucleotides are TGTGCCAGCAGGGGACAGGGGGTTTCTAGCAATCAGCCCCAGCATTTT. Translated, it gives CASRGQGVSSNQPQHF.